This TCR beta chain was retrieved from a study of graft-versus-host responses after intestinal transplantation. Study at large: Tacrolimus and steroids were given for two to three years to all recipients after anti-thymocyte globulin induction.

The repertoire was sequenced with immunoSEQ multiplex PCR; TCRdb's copy has only in-frame clones and lacks some. This table holds roughly 90,000 clones, approximately 90% found once. Study-wide results and caveats: Researchers found peak circulating GvH clone levels linked to early post-transplant HvG declines. In recipient marrow, GvH clones were found, and some appeared first in ileum or blood. Patients with graft-donor T cell macrochimerism had high graft-versus-host to host-versus-graft clonal ratios in allografts.

Germline values: CDR1 MGHDK, CDR2 SYGVNS. The CDR3 covers 17 residues. The V and J ends lost 3 bases and 2 bases, in that order; junction bases with no gene match: 10. On this clone itself: Its specificity is not known.

The chain recombines TRBV25-1 with TRBJ2-5, with 9 bases identical to TRBD1. This sequence was found in a human donor who was the organ donor for an intestinal transplant. Sample: unstimulated CD4+ T cells sorted from spleen or lymph node cells, taken before transplant. The CDR3 DNA is TGTGCCAGCAGTGAGGCAAGGACAGGGGCGATACAAGAGACCCAGTACTTC. Residues: CASSEARTGAIQETQYF.